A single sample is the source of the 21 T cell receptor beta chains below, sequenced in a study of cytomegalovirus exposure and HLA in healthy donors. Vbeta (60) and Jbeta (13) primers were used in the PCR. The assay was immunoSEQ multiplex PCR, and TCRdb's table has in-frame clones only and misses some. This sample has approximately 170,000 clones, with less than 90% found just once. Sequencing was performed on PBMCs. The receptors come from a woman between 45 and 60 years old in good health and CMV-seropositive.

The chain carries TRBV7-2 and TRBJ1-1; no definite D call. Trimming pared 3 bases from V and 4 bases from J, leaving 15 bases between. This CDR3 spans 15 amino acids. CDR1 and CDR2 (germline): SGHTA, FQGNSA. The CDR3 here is CASSFYLGRSTEAFF. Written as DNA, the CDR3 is TGTGCCAGCAGCTTTTACCTGGGGAGGAGCACTGAAGCTTTCTTT. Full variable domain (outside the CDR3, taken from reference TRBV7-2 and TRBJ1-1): GAGVSQSPSNKVTEKGKDVELRCDPISGHTALYWYRQSLGQGLEFLIYFQGNSAPDKSGLPSDRFSAERTGGSVSTLTIQRTQQEDSAVYLCASSFYLGRSTEAFFGQGTRLTVV.

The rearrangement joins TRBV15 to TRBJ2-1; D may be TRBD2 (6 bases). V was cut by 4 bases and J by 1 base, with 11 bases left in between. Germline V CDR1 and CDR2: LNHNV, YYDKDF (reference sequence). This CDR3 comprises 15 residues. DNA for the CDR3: TGTGCCACCAGCATGGGGGGTGTATCCTACAATGAGCAGTTCTTC. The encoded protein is CATSMGGVSYNEQFF. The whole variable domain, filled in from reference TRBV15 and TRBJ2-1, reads DAMVIQNPRYQVTQFGKPVTLSCSQTLNHNVMYWYQQKSSQAPKLLFHYYDKDFNNEADTPDNFQSRRPNTSFCFLDIRSPGLGDTAMYLCATSMGGVSYNEQFFGPGTRLTVL.

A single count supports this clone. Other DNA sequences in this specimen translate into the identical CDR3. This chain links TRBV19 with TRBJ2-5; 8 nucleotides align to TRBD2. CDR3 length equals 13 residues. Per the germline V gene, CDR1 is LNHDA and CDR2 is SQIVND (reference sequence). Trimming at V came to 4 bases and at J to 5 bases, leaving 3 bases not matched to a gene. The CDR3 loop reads CASSSGGRETQYF. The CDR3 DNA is TGTGCCAGTAGTAGCGGGGGGCGGGAGACCCAGTACTTC.

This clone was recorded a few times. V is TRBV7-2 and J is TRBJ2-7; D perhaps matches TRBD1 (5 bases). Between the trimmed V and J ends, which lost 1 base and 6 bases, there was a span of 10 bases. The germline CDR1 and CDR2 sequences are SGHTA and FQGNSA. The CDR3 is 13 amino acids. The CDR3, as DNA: TGTGCCAGCAGCTTAGGCAGGGCCTCCGAGCAGTACTTC. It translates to CASSLGRASEQYF.

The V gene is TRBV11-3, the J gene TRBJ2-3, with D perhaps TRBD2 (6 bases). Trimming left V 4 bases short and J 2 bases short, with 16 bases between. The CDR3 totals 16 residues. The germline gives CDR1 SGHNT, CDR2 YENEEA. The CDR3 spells CASSSREAGSTDTQYF. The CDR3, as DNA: TGTGCCAGCAGCTCGCGTGAGGCGGGGTCCACAGATACGCAGTATTTT.

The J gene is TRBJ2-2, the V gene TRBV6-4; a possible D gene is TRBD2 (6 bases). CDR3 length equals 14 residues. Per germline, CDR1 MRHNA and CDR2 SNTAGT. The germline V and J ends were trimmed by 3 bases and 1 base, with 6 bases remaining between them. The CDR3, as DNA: TGTGCCAGCAGTGAGACTAGGAACACCGGGGAGCTGTTTTTT. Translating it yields CASSETRNTGELFF.

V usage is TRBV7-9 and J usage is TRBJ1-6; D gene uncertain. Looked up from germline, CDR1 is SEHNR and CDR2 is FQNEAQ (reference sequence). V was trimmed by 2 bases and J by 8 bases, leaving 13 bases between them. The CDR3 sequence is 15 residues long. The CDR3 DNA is TGTGCCAGCAGCTTACTAAACGGCGGGGATTCACCCCTCCACTTT. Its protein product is CASSLLNGGDSPLHF.

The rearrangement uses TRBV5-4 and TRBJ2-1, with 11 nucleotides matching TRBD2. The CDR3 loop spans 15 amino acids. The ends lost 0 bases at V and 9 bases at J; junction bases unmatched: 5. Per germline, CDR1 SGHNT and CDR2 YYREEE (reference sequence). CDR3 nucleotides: TGTGCCAGCAGCTTGGCGTTAGCGGGAGGGGGTGAGCAGTTCTTC. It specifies CASSLALAGGGEQFF.

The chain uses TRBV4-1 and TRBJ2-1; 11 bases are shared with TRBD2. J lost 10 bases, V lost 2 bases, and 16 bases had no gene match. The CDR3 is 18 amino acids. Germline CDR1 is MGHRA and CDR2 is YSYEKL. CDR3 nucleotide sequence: TGCGCCAGCAGCCAACCTAGGGTCCTAGCGGGAGGTTTATGGGAGCAGTTCTTC. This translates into CASSQPRVLAGGLWEQFF.

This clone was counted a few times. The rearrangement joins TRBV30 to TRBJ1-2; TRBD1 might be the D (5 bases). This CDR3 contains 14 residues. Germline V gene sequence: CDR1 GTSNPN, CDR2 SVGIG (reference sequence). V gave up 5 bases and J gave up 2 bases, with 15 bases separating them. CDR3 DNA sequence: TGTGCCTGGGGGGCACGGGCACAGAACTATGGCTACACCTTC. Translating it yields CAWGARAQNYGYTF.

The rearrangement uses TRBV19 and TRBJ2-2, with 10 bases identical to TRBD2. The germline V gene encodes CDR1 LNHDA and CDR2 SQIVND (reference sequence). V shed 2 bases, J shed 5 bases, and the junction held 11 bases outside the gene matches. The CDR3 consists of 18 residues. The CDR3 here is CASSIWASGRGETGELFF. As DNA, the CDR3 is TGTGCCAGTAGTATATGGGCTAGCGGGAGAGGGGAAACCGGGGAGCTGTTTTTT.

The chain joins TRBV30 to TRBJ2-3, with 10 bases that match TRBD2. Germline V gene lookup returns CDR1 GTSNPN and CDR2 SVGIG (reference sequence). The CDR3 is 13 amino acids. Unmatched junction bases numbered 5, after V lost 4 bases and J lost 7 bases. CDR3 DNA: TGTGCCTGGATTCCAACTAGCGGGAATACGCAGTATTTT. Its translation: CAWIPTSGNTQYF. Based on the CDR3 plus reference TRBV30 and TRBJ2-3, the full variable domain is SQTIHQWPATLVQPVGSPLSLECTVEGTSNPNLYWYRQAAGRGLQLLFYSVGIGQISSEVPQNLSASRPQDRQFILSSKKLLLSDSGFYLCAWIPTSGNTQYFGPGTRLTVL.

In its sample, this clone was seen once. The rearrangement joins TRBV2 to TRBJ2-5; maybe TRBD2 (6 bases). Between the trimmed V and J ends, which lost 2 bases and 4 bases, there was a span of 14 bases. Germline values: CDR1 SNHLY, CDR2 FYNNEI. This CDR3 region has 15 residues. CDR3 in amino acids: CASSELAVLGETQYF. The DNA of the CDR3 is TGTGCCAGCAGTGAATTAGCGGTCTTAGGAGAGACCCAGTACTTC.

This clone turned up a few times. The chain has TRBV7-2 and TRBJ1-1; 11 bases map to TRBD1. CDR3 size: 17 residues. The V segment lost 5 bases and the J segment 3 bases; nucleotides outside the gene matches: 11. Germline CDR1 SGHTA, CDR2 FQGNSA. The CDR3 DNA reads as TGTGCCAGCAGCCTATGGACAGGGGGCGTAAAGGACACTGAAGCTTTCTTT. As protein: CASSLWTGGVKDTEAFF.

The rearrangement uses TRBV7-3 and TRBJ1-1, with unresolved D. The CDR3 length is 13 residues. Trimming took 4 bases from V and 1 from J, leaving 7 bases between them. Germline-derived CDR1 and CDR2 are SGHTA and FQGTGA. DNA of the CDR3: TGTGCCAGCAGCTCTCTCGGGAACACTGAAGCTTTCTTT. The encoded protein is CASSSLGNTEAFF. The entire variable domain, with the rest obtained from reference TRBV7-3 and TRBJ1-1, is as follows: GAGVSQTPSNKVTEKGKYVELRCDPISGHTALYWYRQSLGQGPEFLIYFQGTGAADDSGLPNDRFFAVRPEGSVSTLKIQRTERGDSAVYLCASSSLGNTEAFFGQGTRLTVV.

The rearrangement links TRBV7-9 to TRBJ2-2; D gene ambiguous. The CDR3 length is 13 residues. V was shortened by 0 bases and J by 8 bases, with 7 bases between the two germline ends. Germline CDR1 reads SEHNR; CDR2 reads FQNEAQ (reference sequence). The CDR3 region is CASSLAVTGELFF. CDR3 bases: TGTGCCAGCAGCTTAGCGGTGACTGGGGAGCTGTTTTTT.

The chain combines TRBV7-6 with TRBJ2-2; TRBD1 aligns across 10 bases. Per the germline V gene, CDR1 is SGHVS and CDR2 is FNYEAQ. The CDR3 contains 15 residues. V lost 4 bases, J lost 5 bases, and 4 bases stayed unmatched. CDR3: CASSWTGGITGELFF. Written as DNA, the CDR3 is TGTGCCAGCAGCTGGACAGGGGGTATAACCGGGGAGCTGTTTTTT.

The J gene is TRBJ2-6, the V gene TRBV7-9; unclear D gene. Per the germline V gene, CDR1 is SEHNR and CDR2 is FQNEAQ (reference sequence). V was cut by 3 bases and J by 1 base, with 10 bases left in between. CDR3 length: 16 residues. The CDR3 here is CASSFEQSSGANVLTF. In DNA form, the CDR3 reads TGTGCCAGCAGCTTTGAACAGTCATCTGGGGCCAACGTCCTGACTTTC.

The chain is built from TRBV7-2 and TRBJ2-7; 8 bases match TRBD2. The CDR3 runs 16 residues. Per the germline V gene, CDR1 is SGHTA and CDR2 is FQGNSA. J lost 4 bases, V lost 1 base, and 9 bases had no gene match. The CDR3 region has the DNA TGTGCCAGCAGCTTAGATCCCGGGACTAGTACGTACGAGCAGTACTTC. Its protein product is CASSLDPGTSTYEQYF.

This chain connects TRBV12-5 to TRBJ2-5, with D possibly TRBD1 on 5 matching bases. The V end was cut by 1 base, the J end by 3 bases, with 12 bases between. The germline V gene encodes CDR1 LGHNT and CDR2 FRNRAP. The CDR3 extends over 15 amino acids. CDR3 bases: TGTGCTAGTGGTTTGGGCCAGGGTAAAAAAGAGACCCAGTACTTC. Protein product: CASGLGQGKKETQYF.

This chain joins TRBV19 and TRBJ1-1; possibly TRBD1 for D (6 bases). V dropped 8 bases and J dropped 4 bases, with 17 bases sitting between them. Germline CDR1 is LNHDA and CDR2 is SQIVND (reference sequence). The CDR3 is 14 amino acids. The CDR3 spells CASASGVRGTEAFF. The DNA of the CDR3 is TGTGCCAGTGCCTCAGGGGTGAGGGGCACTGAAGCTTTCTTT.